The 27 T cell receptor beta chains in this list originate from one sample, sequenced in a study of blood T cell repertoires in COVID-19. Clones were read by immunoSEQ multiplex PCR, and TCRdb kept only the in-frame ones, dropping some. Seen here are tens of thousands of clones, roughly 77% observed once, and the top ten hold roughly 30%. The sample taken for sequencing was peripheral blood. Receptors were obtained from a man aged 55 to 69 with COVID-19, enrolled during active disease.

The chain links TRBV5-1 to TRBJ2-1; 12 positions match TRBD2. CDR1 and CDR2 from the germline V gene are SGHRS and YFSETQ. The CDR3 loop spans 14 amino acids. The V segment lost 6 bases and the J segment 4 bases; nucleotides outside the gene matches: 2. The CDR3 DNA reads TGCGCCAGCACGGGACTAGCGGGTTACAATGAGCAGTTCTTC. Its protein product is CASTGLAGYNEQFF.

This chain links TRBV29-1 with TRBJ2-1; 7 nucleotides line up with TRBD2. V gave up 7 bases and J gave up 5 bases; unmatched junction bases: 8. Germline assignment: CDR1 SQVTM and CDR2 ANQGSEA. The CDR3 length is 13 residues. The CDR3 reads CSAVGLADNEQFF. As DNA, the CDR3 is TGCAGCGCTGTGGGGCTAGCGGACAATGAGCAGTTCTTC.

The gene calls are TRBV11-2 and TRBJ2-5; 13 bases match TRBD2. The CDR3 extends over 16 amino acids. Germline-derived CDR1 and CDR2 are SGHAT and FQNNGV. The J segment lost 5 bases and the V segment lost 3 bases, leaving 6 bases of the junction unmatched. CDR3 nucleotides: TGTGCCAGCAGCTTTACTAGCGGGAGGGCCCATGAGACCCAGTACTTC. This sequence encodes CASSFTSGRAHETQYF.

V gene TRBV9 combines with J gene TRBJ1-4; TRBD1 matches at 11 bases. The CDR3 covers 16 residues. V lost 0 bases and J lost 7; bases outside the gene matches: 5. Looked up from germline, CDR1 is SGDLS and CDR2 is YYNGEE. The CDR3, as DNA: TGTGCCAGCAGCGTAGGGACAGGGGGCTTAGGTGAAAAACTGTTTTTT. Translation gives CASSVGTGGLGEKLFF.

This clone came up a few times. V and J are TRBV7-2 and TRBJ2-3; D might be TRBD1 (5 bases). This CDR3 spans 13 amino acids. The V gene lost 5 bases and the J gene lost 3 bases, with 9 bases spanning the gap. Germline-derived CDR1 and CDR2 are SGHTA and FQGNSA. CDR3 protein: CASSPQGTDTQYF. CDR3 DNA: TGTGCCAGCAGCCCCCAGGGAACAGATACGCAGTATTTT.

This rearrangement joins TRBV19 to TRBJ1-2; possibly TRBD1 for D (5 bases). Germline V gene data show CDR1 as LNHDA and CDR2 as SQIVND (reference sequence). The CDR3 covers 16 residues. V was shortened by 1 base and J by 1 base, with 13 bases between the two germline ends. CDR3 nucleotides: TGTGCCAGTAGTATAGGAACAGGCCGATATAACTATGGCTACACCTTC. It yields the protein CASSIGTGRYNYGYTF.

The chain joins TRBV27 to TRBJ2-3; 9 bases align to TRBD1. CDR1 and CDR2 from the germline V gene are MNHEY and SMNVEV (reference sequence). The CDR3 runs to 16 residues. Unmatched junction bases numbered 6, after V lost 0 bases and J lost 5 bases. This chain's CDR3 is CASSLSGTGHGDTQYF. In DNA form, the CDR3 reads TGTGCCAGCAGTTTATCCGGGACAGGGCACGGAGATACGCAGTATTTT.

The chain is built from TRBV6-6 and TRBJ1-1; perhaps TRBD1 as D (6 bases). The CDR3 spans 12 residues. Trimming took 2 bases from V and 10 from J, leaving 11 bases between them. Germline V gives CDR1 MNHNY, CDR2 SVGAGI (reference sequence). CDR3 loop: CASSYPGGTAFF. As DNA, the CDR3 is TGTGCCAGCAGTTACCCGGGGGGCACAGCTTTCTTT.

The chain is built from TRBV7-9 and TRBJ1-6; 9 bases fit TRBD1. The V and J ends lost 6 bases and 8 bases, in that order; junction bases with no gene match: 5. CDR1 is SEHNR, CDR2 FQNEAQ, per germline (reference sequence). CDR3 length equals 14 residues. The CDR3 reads CASRDDRGDSPLHF. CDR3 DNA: TGTGCCAGCAGGGATGACAGGGGGGATTCACCCCTCCACTTT.

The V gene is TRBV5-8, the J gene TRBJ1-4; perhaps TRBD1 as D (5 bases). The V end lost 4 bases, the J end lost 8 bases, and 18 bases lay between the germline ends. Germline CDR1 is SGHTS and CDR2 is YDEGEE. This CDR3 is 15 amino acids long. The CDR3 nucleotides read TGTGCCAGCAGCCCCGGGTGGGGGGTCGGAGAAAAACTGTTTTTT. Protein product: CASSPGWGVGEKLFF.

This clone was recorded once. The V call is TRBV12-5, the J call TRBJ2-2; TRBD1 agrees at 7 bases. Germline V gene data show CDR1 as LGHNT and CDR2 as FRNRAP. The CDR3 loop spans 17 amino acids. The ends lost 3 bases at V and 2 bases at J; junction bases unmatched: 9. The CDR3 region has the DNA TGTGCTAGTGGTTTTCTCGCCGGGACAGATAACACCGGGGAGCTGTTTTTT. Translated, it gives CASGFLAGTDNTGELFF.

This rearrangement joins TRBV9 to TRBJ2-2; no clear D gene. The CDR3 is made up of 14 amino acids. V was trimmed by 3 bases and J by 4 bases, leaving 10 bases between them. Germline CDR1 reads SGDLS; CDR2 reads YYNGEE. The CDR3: CASSAPVSTGELFF. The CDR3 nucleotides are TGTGCCAGCAGCGCCCCCGTTAGCACCGGGGAGCTGTTTTTT.

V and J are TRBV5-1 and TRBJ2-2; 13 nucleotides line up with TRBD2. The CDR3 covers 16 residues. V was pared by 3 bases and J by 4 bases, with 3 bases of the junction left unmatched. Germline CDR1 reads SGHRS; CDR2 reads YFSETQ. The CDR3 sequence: CASSSRTSGGTGELFF. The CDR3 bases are TGCGCCAGCAGCTCCCGGACTAGCGGGGGCACCGGGGAGCTGTTTTTT.

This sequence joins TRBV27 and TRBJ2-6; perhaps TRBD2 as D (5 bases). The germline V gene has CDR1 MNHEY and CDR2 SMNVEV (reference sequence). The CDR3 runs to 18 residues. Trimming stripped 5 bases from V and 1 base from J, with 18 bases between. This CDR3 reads CASSRFGGLWSGANVLTF. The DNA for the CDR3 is TGTGCCAGCAGTCGCTTTGGAGGCTTATGGTCTGGGGCCAACGTCCTGACTTTC.

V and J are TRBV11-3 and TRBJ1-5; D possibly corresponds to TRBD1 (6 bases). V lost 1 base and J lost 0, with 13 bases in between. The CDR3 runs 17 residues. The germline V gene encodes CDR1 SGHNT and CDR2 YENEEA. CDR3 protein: CASSLAGTIDSNQPQHF. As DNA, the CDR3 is TGTGCCAGCAGCTTAGCCGGGACAATTGATAGCAATCAGCCCCAGCATTTT.

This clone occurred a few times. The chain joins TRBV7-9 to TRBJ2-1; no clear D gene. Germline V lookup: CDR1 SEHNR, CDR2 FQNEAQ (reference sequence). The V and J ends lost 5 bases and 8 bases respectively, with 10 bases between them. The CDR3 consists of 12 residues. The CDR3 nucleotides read TGTGCCAGCAGCCGGGTCGAAGATGAGCAGTTCTTC. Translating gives CASSRVEDEQFF.

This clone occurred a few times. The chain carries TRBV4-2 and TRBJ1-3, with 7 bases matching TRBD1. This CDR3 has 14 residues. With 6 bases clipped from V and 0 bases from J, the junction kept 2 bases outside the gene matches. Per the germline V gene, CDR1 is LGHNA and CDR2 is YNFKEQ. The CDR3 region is CASRGTVSGNTIYF. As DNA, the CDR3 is TGTGCCAGCAGGGGGACAGTCTCTGGAAACACCATATATTTT.

The CDR3 protein is CASSQEIASKTQYF. The CDR3 region has the DNA TGCGCCAGCAGCCAAGAAATAGCTTCCAAGACCCAGTACTTC. The chain recombines TRBV4-1 with TRBJ2-5, with D hard to call. V dropped 0 bases and J dropped 6 bases, with 11 bases sitting between them. The CDR3 runs 14 residues. In germline, CDR1 is MGHRA, CDR2 YSYEKL.

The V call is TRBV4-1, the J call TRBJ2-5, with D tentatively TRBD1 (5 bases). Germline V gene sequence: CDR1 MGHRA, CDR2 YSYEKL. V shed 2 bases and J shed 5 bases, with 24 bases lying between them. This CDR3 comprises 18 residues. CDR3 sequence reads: CASSQRQNAAGFGETQYF. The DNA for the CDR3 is TGCGCCAGCAGCCAAAGACAGAACGCGGCCGGTTTCGGGGAGACCCAGTACTTC.

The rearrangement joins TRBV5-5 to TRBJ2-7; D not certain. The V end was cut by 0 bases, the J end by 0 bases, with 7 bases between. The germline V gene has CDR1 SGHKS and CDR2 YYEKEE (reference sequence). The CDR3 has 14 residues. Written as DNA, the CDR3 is TGTGCCAGCAGCTTGGAGGAGTTCTCCTACGAGCAGTACTTC. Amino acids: CASSLEEFSYEQYF.

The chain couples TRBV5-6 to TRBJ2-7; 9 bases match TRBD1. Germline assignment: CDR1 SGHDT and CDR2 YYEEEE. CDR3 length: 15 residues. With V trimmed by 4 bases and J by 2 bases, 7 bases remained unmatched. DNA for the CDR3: TGTGCCAGCAGCCCGGGACAGGGTATCGCCTACGAGCAGTACTTC. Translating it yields CASSPGQGIAYEQYF.

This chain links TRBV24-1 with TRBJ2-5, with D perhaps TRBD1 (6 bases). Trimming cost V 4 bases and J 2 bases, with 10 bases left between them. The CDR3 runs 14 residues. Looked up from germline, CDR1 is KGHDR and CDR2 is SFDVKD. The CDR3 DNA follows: TGTGCCACCAGTGACCCGGACAGACAAGAGACCCAGTACTTC. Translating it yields CATSDPDRQETQYF.

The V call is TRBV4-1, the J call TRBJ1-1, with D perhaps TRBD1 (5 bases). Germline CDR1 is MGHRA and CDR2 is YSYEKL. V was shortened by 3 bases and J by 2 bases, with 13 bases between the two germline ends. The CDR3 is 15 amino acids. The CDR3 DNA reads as TGCGCCAGCAGCCAGGCGGGACGGAGTAACACTGAAGCTTTCTTT. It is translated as CASSQAGRSNTEAFF.

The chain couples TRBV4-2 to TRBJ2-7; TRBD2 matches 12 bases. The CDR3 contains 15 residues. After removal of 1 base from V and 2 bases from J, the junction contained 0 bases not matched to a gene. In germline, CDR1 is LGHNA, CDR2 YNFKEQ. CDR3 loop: CASSQGLAGAYEQYF. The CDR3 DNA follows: TGTGCCAGCAGCCAAGGACTAGCGGGAGCCTACGAGCAGTACTTC.

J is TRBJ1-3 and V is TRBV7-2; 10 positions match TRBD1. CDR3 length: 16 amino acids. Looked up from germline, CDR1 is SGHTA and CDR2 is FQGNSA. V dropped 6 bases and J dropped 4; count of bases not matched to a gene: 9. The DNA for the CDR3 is TGTGCCAGCAGGAGTCCGGGACAGGGGTGGGGAAACACCATATATTTT. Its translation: CASRSPGQGWGNTIYF.

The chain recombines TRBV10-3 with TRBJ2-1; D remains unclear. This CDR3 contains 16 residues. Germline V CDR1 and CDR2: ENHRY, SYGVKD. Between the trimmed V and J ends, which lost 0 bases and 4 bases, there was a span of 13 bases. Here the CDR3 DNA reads TGTGCCATCAGTGAGTCGCAAAGGAGCCTATACAATGAGCAGTTCTTC. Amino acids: CAISESQRSLYNEQFF.

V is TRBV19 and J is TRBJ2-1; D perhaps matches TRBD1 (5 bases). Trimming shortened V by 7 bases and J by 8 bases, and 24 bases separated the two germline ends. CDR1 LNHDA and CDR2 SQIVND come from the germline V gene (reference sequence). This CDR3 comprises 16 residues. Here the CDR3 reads CASTPSLRRQGYEQFF. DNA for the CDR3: TGTGCCAGTACCCCCTCTCTCAGGCGGCAGGGCTATGAGCAGTTCTTC.